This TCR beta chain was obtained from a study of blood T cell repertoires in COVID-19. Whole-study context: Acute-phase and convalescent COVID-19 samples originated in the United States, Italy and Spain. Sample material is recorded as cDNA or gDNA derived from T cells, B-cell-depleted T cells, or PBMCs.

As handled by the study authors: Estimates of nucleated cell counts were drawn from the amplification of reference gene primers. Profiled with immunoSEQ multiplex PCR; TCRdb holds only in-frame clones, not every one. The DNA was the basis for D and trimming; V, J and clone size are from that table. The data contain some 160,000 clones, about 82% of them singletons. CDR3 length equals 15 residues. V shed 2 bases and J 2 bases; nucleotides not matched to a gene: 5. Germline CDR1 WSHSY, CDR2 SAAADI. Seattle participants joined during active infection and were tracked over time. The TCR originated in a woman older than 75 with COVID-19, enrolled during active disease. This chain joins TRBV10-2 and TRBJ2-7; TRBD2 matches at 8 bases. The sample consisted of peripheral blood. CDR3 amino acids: CASSERLAGTYEQYF. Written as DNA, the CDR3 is TGCGCCAGCAGTGAGCGTCTAGCGGGTACCTACGAGCAGTACTTC.